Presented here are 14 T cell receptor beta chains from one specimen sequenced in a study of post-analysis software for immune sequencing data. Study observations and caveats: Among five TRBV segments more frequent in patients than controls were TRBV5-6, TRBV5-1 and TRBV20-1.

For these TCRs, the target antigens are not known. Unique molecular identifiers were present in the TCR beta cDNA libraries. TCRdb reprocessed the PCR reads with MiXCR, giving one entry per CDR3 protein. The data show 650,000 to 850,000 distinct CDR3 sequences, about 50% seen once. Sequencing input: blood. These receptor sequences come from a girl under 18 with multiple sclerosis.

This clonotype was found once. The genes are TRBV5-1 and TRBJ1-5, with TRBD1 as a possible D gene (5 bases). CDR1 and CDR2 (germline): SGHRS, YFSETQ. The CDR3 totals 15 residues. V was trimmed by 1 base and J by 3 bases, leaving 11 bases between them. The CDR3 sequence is CASSLTGVPNQPQHF. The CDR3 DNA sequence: TGCGCCAGCAGCTTGACGGGGGTGCCCAATCAGCCCCAGCATTTT. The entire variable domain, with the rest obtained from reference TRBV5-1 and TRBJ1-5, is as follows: KAGVTQTPRYLIKTRGQQVTLSCSPISGHRSVSWYQQTPGQGLQFLFEYFSETQRNKGNFPGRFSGRQFSNSRSEMNVSTLELGDSALYLCASSLTGVPNQPQHFGDGTRLSIL.

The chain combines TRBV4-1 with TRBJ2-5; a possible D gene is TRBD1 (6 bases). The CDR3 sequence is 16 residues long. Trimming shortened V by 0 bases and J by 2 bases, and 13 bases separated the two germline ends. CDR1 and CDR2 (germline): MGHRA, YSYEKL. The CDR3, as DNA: TGCGCCAGCAGCCAAGATAGGGGGACGGCACAAGAGACCCAGTACTTC. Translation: CASSQDRGTAQETQYF.

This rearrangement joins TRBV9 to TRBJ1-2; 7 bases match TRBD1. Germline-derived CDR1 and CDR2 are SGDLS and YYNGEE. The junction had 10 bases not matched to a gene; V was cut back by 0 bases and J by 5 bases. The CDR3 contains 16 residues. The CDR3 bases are TGTGCCAGCAGCGTAGAAGGTAACAGGGGCGATTATGGCTACACCTTC. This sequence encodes CASSVEGNRGDYGYTF.

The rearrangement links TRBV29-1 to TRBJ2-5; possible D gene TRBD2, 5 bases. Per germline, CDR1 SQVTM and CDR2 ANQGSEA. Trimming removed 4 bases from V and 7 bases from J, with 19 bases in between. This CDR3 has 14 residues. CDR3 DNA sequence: TGCAGCGTTGGTCTCTTAGAGGGTAGGGCGACCCAGTACTTC. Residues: CSVGLLEGRATQYF.

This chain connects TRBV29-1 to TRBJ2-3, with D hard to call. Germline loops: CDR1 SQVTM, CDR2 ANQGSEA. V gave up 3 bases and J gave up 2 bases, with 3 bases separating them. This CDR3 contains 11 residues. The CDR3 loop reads CSVEATDTQYF. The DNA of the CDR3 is TGCAGCGTTGAGGCCACAGATACGCAGTATTTT.

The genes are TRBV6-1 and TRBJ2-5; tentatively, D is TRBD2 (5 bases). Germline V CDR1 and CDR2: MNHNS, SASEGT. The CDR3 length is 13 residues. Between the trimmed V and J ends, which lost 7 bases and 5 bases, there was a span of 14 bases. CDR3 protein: CASKVGRRETQYF. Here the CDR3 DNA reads TGTGCCAGCAAAGTGGGCAGGAGGGAGACCCAGTACTTC.

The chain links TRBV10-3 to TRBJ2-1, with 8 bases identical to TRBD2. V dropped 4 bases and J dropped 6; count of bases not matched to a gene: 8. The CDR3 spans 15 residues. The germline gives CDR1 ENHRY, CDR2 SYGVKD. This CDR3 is CAISAPAGVGNEQFF. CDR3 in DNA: TGTGCCATCAGTGCTCCAGCGGGAGTCGGCAATGAGCAGTTCTTC.

CDR3 region: CSAPTHSDTQYF. In DNA form, the CDR3 reads TGCAGTGCTCCCACTCACTCGGATACGCAGTATTTT. The chain employs TRBV20-1 and TRBJ2-3, with D uncertain. The length of the CDR3 is 12 residues. CDR1 DFQATT and CDR2 SNEGSKA come from the germline V gene (reference sequence). The ends were cut back, 5 bases at V and 6 bases at J, with 12 bases in the middle.

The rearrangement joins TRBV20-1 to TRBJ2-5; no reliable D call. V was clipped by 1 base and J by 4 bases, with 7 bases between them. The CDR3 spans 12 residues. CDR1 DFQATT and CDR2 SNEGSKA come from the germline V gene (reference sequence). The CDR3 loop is CSARVGSETQYF. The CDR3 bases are TGCAGTGCTAGAGTGGGCTCAGAGACCCAGTACTTC.

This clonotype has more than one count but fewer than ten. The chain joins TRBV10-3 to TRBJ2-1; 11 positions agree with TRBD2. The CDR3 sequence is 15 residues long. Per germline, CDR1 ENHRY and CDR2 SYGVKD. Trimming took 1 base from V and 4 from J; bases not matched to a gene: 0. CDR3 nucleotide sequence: TGTGCCATCAGTGAGTTAGCGGGAGGGTACAATGAGCAGTTCTTC. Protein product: CAISELAGGYNEQFF.

CDR3 sequence (DNA): TGTGCCAGCAGTCCACTCCTCGGCGGGCAAGCCTACGAGCAGTACTTC. It specifies CASSPLLGGQAYEQYF. The genes are TRBV28 and TRBJ2-7; maybe TRBD2 (5 bases). This CDR3 region has 16 residues. CDR1 is MDHEN, CDR2 SYDVKM, per germline. Trimming removed 5 bases at V and 2 bases at J, with 19 bases between.

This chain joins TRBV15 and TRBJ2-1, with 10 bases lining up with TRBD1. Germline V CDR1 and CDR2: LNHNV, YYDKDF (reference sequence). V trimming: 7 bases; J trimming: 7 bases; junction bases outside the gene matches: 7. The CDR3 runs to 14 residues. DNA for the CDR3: TGTGCCACCAAAGGACAGGGGGTACGGAATGAGCAGTTCTTC. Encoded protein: CATKGQGVRNEQFF.

CDR3 residues: CASSLEDSAHNEQFF. The DNA of the CDR3 is TGCGCCAGCAGCTTAGAAGACTCCGCACACAATGAGCAGTTCTTC. V and J are TRBV5-1 and TRBJ2-1; D is unclear. V was shortened by 2 bases and J by 5 bases, with 14 bases between the two germline ends. The CDR3 runs to 15 residues. Germline V gene sequence: CDR1 SGHRS, CDR2 YFSETQ.

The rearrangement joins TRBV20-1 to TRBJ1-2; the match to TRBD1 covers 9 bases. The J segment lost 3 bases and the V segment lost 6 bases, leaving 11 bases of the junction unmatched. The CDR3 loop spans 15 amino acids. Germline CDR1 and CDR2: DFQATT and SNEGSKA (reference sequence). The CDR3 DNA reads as TGCAGTGCCTTGGGCGTAGGGACAGGGTACTATGGCTACACCTTC. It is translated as CSALGVGTGYYGYTF.